This paragraph reports one T cell receptor (beta chain). Its specificity is not known. The V gene end was trimmed by 6 bases and the J gene end by 4 bases; junction bases not matched to a gene: 6. The CDR3 contains 14 residues. The germline gives CDR1 MNHNY, CDR2 SVGAGI (reference sequence). The source of the sample is a study of beta chain features in type 1 diabetes. On the study more broadly: Cell yields, gender and age were comparable in patients and healthy donors.

Study-wide results and limits: Shorter TCRB CDR3s, moderately but significantly so, were found in Type 1 diabetes patients in all four CD4+ subsets. Naive, central memory and regulatory TCRB repertoires appeared more similar among patients than healthy donors.

Expressed TCRB transcripts were sequenced after all isolated RNA was converted to cDNA. Measured with immunoSEQ multiplex PCR; TCRdb has only the in-frame clones, and not every one. The sample contains 300,000 to 400,000 clones, over 10% of which appear only once. Sequencing was performed on naive CD4+ T cells from blood. The chain couples TRBV6-6 to TRBJ2-7, with TRBD2 identical over 10 bases. The receptor was isolated from a man aged 18 to 29 in good health. The CDR3 loop reads CASRLAGAAYEQYF. The CDR3 nucleotides are TGTGCCAGCAGGCTAGCGGGAGCTGCGTACGAGCAGTACTTC.